The sequence of this T cell receptor beta chain was determined in a study of blood T cells in healthy people across ages. CDR1 DFQATT and CDR2 SNEGSKA come from the germline V gene (reference sequence). The CDR3 spans 14 residues. For the second PCR, which ran for about 6 to 11 cycles, a sample-barcoded 5' primer and a J-beta primer mix were used. MiXCR was run by TCRdb on the 5' RACE reads, yielding one entry per CDR3 protein. The table lists hundreds of thousands of distinct CDR3 sequences, about 25% of them singletons. This sample also appeared in a second study, on T cells of mothers and their children. That work states: The donor cohort consisted of a few healthy Caucasian mothers and their six children. Thymic selection molds TCR recombination products alike in related and unrelated pairs. Slightly higher, non-significant overlap characterized related mother-child pairs relative to unrelated pairs.

The TCR sequence derives from a boy younger than 10 in good health. The chain couples TRBV20-1 to TRBJ2-5, with TRBD1 matching 7 bases. With the DNA end fitting TRBJ2-7 better, the J assignment may be wrong. Sequences were obtained from blood. The CDR3 sequence is CSARPETGRYEQYF. The CDR3 DNA is TGCAGTGCTAGACCAGAGACAGGGCGCTACGAGCAGTACTTC.